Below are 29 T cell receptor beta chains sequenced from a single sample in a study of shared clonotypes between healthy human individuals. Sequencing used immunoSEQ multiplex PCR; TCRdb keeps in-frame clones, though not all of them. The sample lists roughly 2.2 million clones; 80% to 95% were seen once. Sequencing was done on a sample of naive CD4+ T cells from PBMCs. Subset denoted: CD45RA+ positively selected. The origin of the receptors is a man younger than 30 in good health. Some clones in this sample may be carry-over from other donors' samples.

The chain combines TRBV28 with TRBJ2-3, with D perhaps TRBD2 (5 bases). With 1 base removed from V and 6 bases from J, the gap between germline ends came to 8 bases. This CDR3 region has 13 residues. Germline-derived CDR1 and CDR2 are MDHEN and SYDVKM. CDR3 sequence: CASSLFSGDTQYF. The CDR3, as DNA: TGTGCCAGCAGTTTATTTTCGGGGGATACGCAGTATTTT.

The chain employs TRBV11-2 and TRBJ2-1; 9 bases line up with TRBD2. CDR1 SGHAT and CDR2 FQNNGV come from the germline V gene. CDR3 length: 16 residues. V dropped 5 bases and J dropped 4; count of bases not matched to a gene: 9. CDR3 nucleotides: TGTGCCAGCAGCACTCGACTAGCGGCAGGATACAATGAGCAGTTCTTC. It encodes CASSTRLAAGYNEQFF.

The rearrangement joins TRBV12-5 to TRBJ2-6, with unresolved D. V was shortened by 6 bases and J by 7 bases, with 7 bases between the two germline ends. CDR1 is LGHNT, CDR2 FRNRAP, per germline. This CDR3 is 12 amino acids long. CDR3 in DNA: TGTGCTAGTGGCCCGGACGCCAACGTCCTGACTTTC. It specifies CASGPDANVLTF.

The CDR3: CASSLAGSVHVPLHF. The CDR3 bases are TGCGCCAGCAGCTTGGCCGGGAGCGTCCACGTTCCCCTCCACTTT. The chain has TRBV5-1 and TRBJ1-6; D uncertain. The length of the CDR3 is 15 residues. Germline CDR1 reads SGHRS; CDR2 reads YFSETQ. Trimming pared 0 bases from V and 13 bases from J, leaving 17 bases between.

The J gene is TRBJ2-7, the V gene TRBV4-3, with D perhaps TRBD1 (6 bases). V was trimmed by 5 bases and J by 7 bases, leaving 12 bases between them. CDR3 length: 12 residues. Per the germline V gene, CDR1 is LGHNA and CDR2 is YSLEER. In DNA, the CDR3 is TGCGCCAGCAGCACCCTAACAGGGGAGCAGTACTTC. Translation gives CASSTLTGEQYF.

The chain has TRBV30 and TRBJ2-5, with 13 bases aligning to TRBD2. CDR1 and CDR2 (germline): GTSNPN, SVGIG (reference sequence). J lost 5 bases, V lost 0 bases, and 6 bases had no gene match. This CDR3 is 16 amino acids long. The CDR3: CAWSVTSGRARETQYF. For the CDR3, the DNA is TGTGCCTGGAGTGTTACTAGCGGGAGGGCACGGGAGACCCAGTACTTC.

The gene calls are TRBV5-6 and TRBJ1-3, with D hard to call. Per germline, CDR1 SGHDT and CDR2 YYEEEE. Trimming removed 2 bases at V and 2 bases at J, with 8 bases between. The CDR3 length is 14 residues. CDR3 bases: TGTGCCAGCAGCTTTAGGGTCCCTGGAAACACCATATATTTT. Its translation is CASSFRVPGNTIYF.

CDR3 in DNA: TGTGCCAGTAGTATAGCGGGTAGCGGGACCTCCTACGAGCAGTACTTC. This codes for CASSIAGSGTSYEQYF. The rearrangement uses TRBV19 and TRBJ2-7; TRBD2 matches at 8 bases. The CDR3 length is 16 residues. The junction had 5 bases not matched to a gene; V was cut back by 1 base and J by 0 bases. Germline V gives CDR1 LNHDA, CDR2 SQIVND (reference sequence).

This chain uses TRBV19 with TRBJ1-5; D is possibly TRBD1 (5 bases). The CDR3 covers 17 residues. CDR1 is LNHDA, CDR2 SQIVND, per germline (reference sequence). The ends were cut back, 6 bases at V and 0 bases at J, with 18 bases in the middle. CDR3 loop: CASRASDTSNSNQPQHF. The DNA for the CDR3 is TGTGCCAGTAGGGCCTCGGACACTAGTAATAGCAATCAGCCCCAGCATTTT.

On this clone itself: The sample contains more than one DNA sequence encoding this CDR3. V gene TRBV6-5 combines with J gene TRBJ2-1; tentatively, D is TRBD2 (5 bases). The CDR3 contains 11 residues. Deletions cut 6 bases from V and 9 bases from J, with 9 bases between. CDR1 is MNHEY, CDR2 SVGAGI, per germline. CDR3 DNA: TGTGCCAGCAGCCAAGGAGGTGAGCAGTTCTTC. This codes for CASSQGGEQFF.

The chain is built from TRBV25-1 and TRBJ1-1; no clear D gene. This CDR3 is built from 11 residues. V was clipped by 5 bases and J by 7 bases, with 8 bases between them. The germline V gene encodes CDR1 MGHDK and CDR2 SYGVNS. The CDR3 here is CASSRVYEAFF. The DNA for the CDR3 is TGTGCCAGCAGTCGGGTGTATGAAGCTTTCTTT. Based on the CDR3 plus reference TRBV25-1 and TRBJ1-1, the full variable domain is EADIYQTPRYLVIGTGKKITLECSQTMGHDKMYWYQQDPGMELHLIHYSYGVNSTEKGDLSSESTVSRIRTEHFPLTLESARPSHTSQYLCASSRVYEAFFGQGTRLTVV.

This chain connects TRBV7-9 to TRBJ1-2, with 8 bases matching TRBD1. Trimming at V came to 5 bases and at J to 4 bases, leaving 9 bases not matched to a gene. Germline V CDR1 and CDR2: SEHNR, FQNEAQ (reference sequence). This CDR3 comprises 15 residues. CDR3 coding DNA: TGTGCCAGCAGCCCAGACTGGACAGGGTTCTATGGCTACACCTTC. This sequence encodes CASSPDWTGFYGYTF.

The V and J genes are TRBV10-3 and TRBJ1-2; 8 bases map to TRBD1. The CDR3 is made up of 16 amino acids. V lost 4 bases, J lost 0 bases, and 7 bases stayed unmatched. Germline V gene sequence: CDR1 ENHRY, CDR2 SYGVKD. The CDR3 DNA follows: TGTGCCATCAGTGGGGGTTGGACAGGGCCTAACTATGGCTACACCTTC. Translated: CAISGGWTGPNYGYTF.

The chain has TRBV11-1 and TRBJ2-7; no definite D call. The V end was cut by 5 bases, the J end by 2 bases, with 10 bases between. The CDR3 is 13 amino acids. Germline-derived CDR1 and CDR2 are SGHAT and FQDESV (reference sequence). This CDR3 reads CASSREAPYEQYF. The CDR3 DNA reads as TGTGCCAGCAGCAGAGAGGCCCCCTACGAGCAGTACTTC. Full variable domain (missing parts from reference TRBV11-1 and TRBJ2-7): EAEVAQSPRYKITEKSQAVAFWCDPISGHATLYWYRQILGQGPELLVQFQDESVVDDSQLPKDRFSAERLKGVDSTLKIQPAELGDSAMYLCASSREAPYEQYFGPGTRLTVT.

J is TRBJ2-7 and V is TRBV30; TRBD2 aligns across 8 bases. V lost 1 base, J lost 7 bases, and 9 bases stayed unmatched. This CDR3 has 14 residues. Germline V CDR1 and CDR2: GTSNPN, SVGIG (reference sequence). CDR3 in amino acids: CAWSGLAGFGEQYF. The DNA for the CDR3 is TGTGCCTGGAGTGGTCTAGCGGGTTTCGGGGAGCAGTACTTC.

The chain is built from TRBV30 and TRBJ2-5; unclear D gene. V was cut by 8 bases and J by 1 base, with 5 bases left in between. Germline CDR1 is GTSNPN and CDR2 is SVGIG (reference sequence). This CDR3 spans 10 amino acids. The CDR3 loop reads CALSQETQYF. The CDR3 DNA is TGTGCCCTGTCCCAAGAGACCCAGTACTTC.

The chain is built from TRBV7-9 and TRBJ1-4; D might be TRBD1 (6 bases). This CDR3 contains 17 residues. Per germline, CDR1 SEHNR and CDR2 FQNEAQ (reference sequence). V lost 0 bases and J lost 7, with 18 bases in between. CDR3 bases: TGTGCCAGCAGCTTAGCCCGACAGGAGAGGGTCGGTGAAAAACTGTTTTTT. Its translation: CASSLARQERVGEKLFF.

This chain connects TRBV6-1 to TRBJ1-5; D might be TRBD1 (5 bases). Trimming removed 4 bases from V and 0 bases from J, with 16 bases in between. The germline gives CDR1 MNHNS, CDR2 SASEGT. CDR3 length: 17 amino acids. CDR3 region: CASSASLGGVSNQPQHF. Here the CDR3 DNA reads TGTGCCAGCAGTGCCTCCCTTGGGGGGGTTAGCAATCAGCCCCAGCATTTT.

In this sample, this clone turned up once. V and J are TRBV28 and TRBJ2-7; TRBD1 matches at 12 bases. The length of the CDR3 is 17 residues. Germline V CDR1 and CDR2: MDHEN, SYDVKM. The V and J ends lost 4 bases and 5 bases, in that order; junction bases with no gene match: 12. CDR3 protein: CASSSPTRDRGRDEQYF. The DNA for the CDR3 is TGTGCCAGCAGTTCCCCCACCCGGGACAGGGGGCGGGACGAGCAGTACTTC. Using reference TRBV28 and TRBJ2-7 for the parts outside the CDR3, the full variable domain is DVKVTQSSRYLVKRTGEKVFLECVQDMDHENMFWYRQDPGLGLRLIYFSYDVKMKEKGDIPEGYSVSREKKERFSLILESASTNQTSMYLCASSSPTRDRGRDEQYFGPGTRLTVT.

The CDR3 region is CASKTRTGSYEQYF. Here the CDR3 DNA reads TGTGCCAGCAAAACCCGGACAGGAAGCTACGAGCAGTACTTC. The genes are TRBV6-1 and TRBJ2-7; 7 positions match TRBD1. Germline V gene sequence: CDR1 MNHNS, CDR2 SASEGT. V dropped 7 bases and J dropped 3; count of bases not matched to a gene: 9. The CDR3 contains 14 residues.

The CDR3 bases are TGTGCCAGCAGTTTGCTTGTTGGGGGACACACTGAAGCTTTCTTT. It translates to CASSLLVGGHTEAFF. This chain uses TRBV28 with TRBJ1-1; D perhaps matches TRBD1 (5 bases). This CDR3 comprises 15 residues. Germline CDR1 is MDHEN and CDR2 is SYDVKM. Trimming took off 3 bases at V and 3 bases at J, with 14 bases between the two ends.

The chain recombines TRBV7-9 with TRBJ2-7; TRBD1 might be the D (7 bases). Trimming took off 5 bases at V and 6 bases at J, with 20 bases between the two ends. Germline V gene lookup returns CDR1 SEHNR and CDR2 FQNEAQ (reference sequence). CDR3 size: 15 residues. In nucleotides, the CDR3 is TGTGCCAGCAGCAACGCGGGACAGCCCACCCCCGAGCAGTACTTC. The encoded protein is CASSNAGQPTPEQYF.

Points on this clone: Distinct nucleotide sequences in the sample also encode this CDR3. This CDR3 reads CASSLLNEQYF. The DNA for the CDR3 is TGTGCCAGCAGTTTACTAAACGAGCAGTACTTC. The chain links TRBV28 to TRBJ2-7; D call uncertain. From germline, CDR1 is MDHEN and CDR2 SYDVKM. With 2 bases removed from V and 5 bases from J, the gap between germline ends came to 4 bases. This CDR3 comprises 11 residues.

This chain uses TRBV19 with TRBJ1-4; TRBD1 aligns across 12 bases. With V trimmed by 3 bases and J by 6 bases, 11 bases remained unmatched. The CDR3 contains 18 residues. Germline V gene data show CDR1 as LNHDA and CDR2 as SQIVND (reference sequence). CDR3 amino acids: CASSMWDRGRDGDEKLFF. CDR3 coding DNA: TGTGCCAGTAGTATGTGGGACAGGGGGCGAGATGGGGATGAAAAACTGTTTTTT.

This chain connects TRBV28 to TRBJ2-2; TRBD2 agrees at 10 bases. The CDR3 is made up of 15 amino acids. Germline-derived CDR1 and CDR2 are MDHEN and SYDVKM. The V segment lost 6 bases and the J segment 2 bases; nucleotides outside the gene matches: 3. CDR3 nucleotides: TGTGCCAGCAGCCGGACTAGCGGAAACACCGGGGAGCTGTTTTTT. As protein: CASSRTSGNTGELFF.

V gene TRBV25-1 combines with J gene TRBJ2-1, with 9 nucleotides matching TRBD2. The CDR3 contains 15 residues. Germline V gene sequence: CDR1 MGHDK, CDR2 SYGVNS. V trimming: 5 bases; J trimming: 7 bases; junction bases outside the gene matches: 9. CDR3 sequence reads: CASSMPGLAENEQFF. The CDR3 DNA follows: TGTGCCAGCAGTATGCCGGGACTAGCCGAAAATGAGCAGTTCTTC.

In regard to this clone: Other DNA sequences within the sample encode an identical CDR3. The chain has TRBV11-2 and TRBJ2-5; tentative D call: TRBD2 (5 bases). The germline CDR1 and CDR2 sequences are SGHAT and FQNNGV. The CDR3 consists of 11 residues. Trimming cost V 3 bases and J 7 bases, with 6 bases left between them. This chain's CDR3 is CASSFRGTQYF. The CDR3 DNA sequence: TGTGCCAGCAGCTTCCGGGGGACCCAGTACTTC.

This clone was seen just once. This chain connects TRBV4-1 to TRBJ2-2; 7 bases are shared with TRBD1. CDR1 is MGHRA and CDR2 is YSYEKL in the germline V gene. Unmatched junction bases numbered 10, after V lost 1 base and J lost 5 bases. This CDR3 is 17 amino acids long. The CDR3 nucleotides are TGCGCCAGCAGCCAAGTCTATGGACAGGCTCGTACCGGGGAGCTGTTTTTT. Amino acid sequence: CASSQVYGQARTGELFF.

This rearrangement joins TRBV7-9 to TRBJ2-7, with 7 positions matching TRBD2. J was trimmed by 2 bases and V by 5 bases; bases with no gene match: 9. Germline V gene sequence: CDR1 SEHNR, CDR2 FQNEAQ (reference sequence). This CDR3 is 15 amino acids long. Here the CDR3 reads CASSRDYQGAYEQYF. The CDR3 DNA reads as TGTGCCAGCAGCCGGGACTACCAAGGGGCCTACGAGCAGTACTTC.